The clone carrying this T cell receptor beta chain was recorded a few times. Its specificity is not known. Trimming removed 1 base from V and 3 bases from J; junction bases left unmatched: 8. Germline CDR1 SGHNT, CDR2 YYREEE (reference sequence). The CDR3 loop spans 16 amino acids. This specimen comes from a study of OX40 agonist ivuxolimab in advanced cancers. Turning to the study itself: Clinicians treated patients with ivuxolimab, an agonistic anti-OX40 (CD134) antibody.

Patients were excluded for autoimmune disease history or systemic immunosuppression. General study findings and limits: Clonal expansion by week 6 occurred in CD4+ and CD8+ blood T cells (at 0.1 to 3.0 mg/kg).

TCRdb's table, derived via immunoSEQ multiplex PCR, lists solely in-frame clones and lacks some. This repertoire shows approximately 20,000 clones, roughly 85% found once; its top ten account for approximately 12%. The sequencing used CD4+ or CD8+ T cells sorted from blood, collected in a trial of the OX40 agonist ivuxolimab. The rearrangement joins TRBV5-4 to TRBJ2-3; 7 bases map to TRBD2. The receptor comes from an adult with an advanced solid tumor such as melanoma, head and neck, liver or kidney cancer. The CDR3 protein is CASSLFGTKRTDTQYF. DNA of the CDR3: TGTGCCAGCAGCTTGTTCGGGACTAAAAGGACAGATACGCAGTATTTT.